Given below is one T cell receptor (beta chain) in context. The antigen remains unidentified. Profiling relied on immunoSEQ multiplex PCR, and the TCRdb table lists in-frame clones only, not all of them. The sample consists of some 100,000 clones, 80% to 90% of them appearing once. This entry belongs to a study of OX40 agonist ivuxolimab in advanced cancers. At the level of the study: Patients received intravenous ivuxolimab every 2 weeks at 0.01 to 10 mg/kg.

Trimming removed 7 bases from V and 5 bases from J, with 19 bases in between. The germline CDR1 and CDR2 sequences are SGHDT and YYEEEE. This CDR3 contains 15 residues. Study-wide results and limits: The CD4+ and CD8+ T cells in the blood had expanded clonally by week 6 at 0.1 to 3.0 mg/kg. Determination of antigen specificity was not performed for the expanded peripheral T cells.

The sample consisted of CD4+ or CD8+ T cells sorted from blood, taken in a trial of the OX40 agonist ivuxolimab. The chain combines TRBV5-6 with TRBJ1-3; D is perhaps TRBD1 (5 bases). This sequence originates from an adult with an advanced solid tumor such as melanoma, head and neck, liver or kidney cancer. Here the CDR3 reads CASGRGDAGRNTIYF. In DNA, the CDR3 is TGTGCCAGCGGACGGGGGGACGCAGGCAGAAACACCATATATTTT.